This record covers a single T cell receptor (beta chain). The antigen remains undetermined. Repertoires were generated with immunoSEQ multiplex PCR, while TCRdb's copy carries only in-frame clones and drops some. The sample has about 68,000 clones; under 95% are singletons. With V trimmed by 5 bases and J by 3 bases, 4 bases remained unmatched. CDR1 and CDR2 from the germline V gene are SGHNT and YYREEE (reference sequence). The CDR3 has 13 residues. This entry belongs to a study of lymphopenia after photon versus proton radiotherapy. The study, taken as a whole, reports: Post-nadir TCR diversity decline inversely tracked overall survival among those who died.

The clonotype was recovered from a woman aged 70-85 years with pancreatic cancer. Source: peripheral blood, taken from a patient treated with photon-based radiotherapy. V is TRBV5-4 and J is TRBJ1-1; 7 bases map to TRBD1. CDR3 amino acids: CASRRTGDTEAFF. Here the CDR3 DNA reads TGTGCCAGCAGGCGCACAGGGGACACTGAAGCTTTCTTT. Full variable domain (rest looked up from reference TRBV5-4 and TRBJ1-1): ETGVTQSPTHLIKTRGQQVTLRCSSQSGHNTVSWYQQALGQGPQFIFQYYREEENGRGNFPPRFSGLQFPNYSSELNVNALELDDSALYLCASRRTGDTEAFFGQGTRLTVV.